These 9 T cell receptor beta chains came from one sample sequenced in a study of breast tumors, draining lymph nodes, adjacent tissues. Axillary draining lymph nodes of breast cancer patients supplied the node samples. From the multiplex PCR reads, TCRdb called clonotypes with MiXCR, one entry per CDR3 protein. The sample has a few hundred thousand distinct CDR3 sequences, 30% to 35% seen once. The sequenced sample was axillary lymph node tissue. These TCRs come from a female donor with breast cancer. Some clones in this sample may be carry-over from other donors' samples.

This clonotype came up many times. The chain is built from TRBV19 and TRBJ2-3; no clear D gene. The CDR3 length is 13 residues. Germline V gene data show CDR1 as LNHDA and CDR2 as SQIVND (reference sequence). Trimming took 1 base from V and 4 from J, leaving 6 bases between them. This CDR3 is CASSIGHADTQYF. For the CDR3, the DNA is TGTGCCAGTAGTATAGGACACGCAGATACGCAGTATTTT.

The chain is built from TRBV24-1 and TRBJ1-5; 7 positions agree with TRBD1. This CDR3 has 14 residues. The V gene end was trimmed by 7 bases and the J gene end by 4 bases; junction bases not matched to a gene: 6. The germline V gene has CDR1 KGHDR and CDR2 SFDVKD. CDR3 sequence reads: CATSRTGVNQPQHF. In DNA form, the CDR3 reads TGTGCCACCAGCCGAACAGGGGTAAATCAGCCCCAGCATTTT.

Only a few counts were recorded for this clonotype. This chain connects TRBV28 to TRBJ2-7; possibly TRBD2 for D (5 bases). The CDR3 consists of 13 residues. CDR1 is MDHEN, CDR2 SYDVKM, per germline. Deletions cut 5 bases from V and 4 bases from J, with 12 bases between. CDR3 DNA sequence: TGTGCCAGCAGTACGGACTCCCCGTACGAGCAGTACTTC. Protein product: CASSTDSPYEQYF.

Ten or more counts support this clonotype. The chain carries TRBV15 and TRBJ2-1, with TRBD1 matching 11 bases. This CDR3 spans 18 amino acids. CDR1 is LNHNV and CDR2 is YYDKDF in the germline V gene (reference sequence). The V and J ends lost 3 bases and 4 bases, in that order; junction bases with no gene match: 11. Here the CDR3 reads CATSSALRTGGKYNEQFF. CDR3 DNA: TGTGCCACCAGCAGTGCTCTTCGGACAGGGGGCAAGTACAATGAGCAGTTCTTC.

Remarks on this clonotype: This likely comes from a read error, as the CDR3 has no conserved phenylalanine or tryptophan at its end. It is unclear where the CDR3 begins or ends on the DNA, so no DNA is shown, and the CDR3 is as TCRdb lists it. The chain carries TRBV13 and TRBJ2-2. CDR1 is PRHDT and CDR2 is FYEKMQ in the germline V gene (reference sequence). The CDR3 length is 13 residues, termini included. The CDR3: CASSEQNTGELRI.

J is TRBJ2-5 and V is TRBV19; D may be TRBD1 (6 bases). Trimming shortened V by 4 bases and J by 7 bases, and 16 bases separated the two germline ends. This CDR3 is 14 amino acids long. In germline, CDR1 is LNHDA, CDR2 SQIVND (reference sequence). The CDR3 sequence: CASSKWIGRGTQYF. The CDR3 DNA is TGTGCCAGTAGTAAGTGGATAGGCAGGGGGACCCAGTACTTC.

The chain is built from TRBV11-2 and TRBJ1-6; maybe TRBD1 (5 bases). This CDR3 comprises 13 residues. V was pared by 5 bases and J by 15 bases, with 17 bases between. CDR1 SGHAT and CDR2 FQNNGV come from the germline V gene. The CDR3 here is CASSTRDWLYLHF. The CDR3 DNA sequence: TGTGCCAGCAGCACCCGGGACTGGCTGTACCTCCACTTT.

This clonotype has a count of ten or more. The chain joins TRBV4-1 to TRBJ2-5; possibly TRBD1 for D (5 bases). CDR1 is MGHRA, CDR2 YSYEKL, per germline. The CDR3 loop spans 13 amino acids. V was cut by 2 bases and J by 2 bases, with 6 bases left in between. The CDR3 here is CASSQTGQETQYF. DNA of the CDR3: TGCGCCAGCAGCCAAACAGGACAAGAGACCCAGTACTTC.

At least ten counts were recorded for this clonotype. This sequence joins TRBV12-3 or TRBV12-4 and TRBJ1-5; possible D gene TRBD1, 5 bases. Between the trimmed V and J ends, which lost 7 bases and 0 bases, there was a span of 13 bases. The CDR3 has 15 residues. CDR3 bases: TGTGCCAGCACCGCGGGGCAGTCTAGCAATCAGCCCCAGCATTTT. This sequence encodes CASTAGQSSNQPQHF.